These 22 T cell receptor beta chains share one sample of origin, sequenced in a study of shared clonotypes between healthy human individuals. Profiling relied on immunoSEQ multiplex PCR, and the TCRdb table lists in-frame clones only, not all of them. The data show about 79,000 clones, about 63% seen once. What was sequenced was memory CD8+ T cells sorted from blood. Subset specified: CD45RO+ cells pooled with CCR7-negative TemRA cells. These receptors all stem from a man aged 30-40 years in good health.

The chain's CDR3 is CASSDSREQYF. The CDR3 DNA is TGTGCCAGCAGTGACTCTCGCGAGCAGTACTTC. The rearrangement uses TRBV6-4 and TRBJ2-7, with D unclear. CDR1 MRHNA and CDR2 SNTAGT come from the germline V gene. V lost 0 bases to trimming and J lost 6 bases, with 3 bases between them. The CDR3 runs to 11 residues.

The V and J genes are TRBV4-1 and TRBJ2-7, with 13 positions matching TRBD2. Trimming took 1 base from V and 1 from J; bases not matched to a gene: 7. Per germline, CDR1 MGHRA and CDR2 YSYEKL. The CDR3 is made up of 18 amino acids. The CDR3 DNA reads as TGCGCCAGCAGCCAAGCTGCCCCGGGACTAGCGGGGTCCTACGAGCAGTACTTC. Protein sequence: CASSQAAPGLAGSYEQYF.

This rearrangement joins TRBV6-5 to TRBJ2-7; 10 bases agree with TRBD2. The CDR3 runs to 14 residues. The V segment lost 6 bases and the J segment 3 bases; nucleotides outside the gene matches: 5. CDR1 MNHEY and CDR2 SVGAGI come from the germline V gene. CDR3 amino acids: CASRWTSGYYEQYF. For the CDR3, the DNA is TGTGCCAGCAGGTGGACTAGCGGTTACTACGAGCAGTACTTC.

V is TRBV25-1 and J is TRBJ2-3, with TRBD2 matching over 12 bases. J lost 4 bases, V lost 8 bases, and 16 bases had no gene match. CDR1 and CDR2 from the germline V gene are MGHDK and SYGVNS. CDR3 length: 18 residues. The CDR3 sequence is CASHQAGLAGGHADTQYF. CDR3 nucleotide sequence: TGTGCCAGCCACCAAGCAGGGCTAGCGGGAGGGCACGCAGATACGCAGTATTTT.

This chain links TRBV18 with TRBJ1-2, with D perhaps TRBD1 (6 bases). The CDR3 extends over 17 amino acids. Deletions cut 3 bases from V and 4 bases from J, with 21 bases between. Per the germline V gene, CDR1 is KGHSH and CDR2 is LQKENI. Here the CDR3 DNA reads TGTGCCAGCTCACCTAGAAATACAGGGACCTCTTCCTATGGCTACACCTTC. Amino acid sequence: CASSPRNTGTSSYGYTF.

The chain has TRBV29-1 and TRBJ2-7; D remains ambiguous. Trimming cost V 4 bases and J 2 bases, with 12 bases left between them. The CDR3 is 13 residues long. Looked up from germline, CDR1 is SQVTM and CDR2 is ANQGSEA. The CDR3 reads CSVGRSDTYEQYF. The CDR3 bases are TGCAGCGTTGGTAGGTCTGATACCTACGAGCAGTACTTC.

Regarding this clone: The sample contains more than one DNA sequence encoding this CDR3. This chain joins TRBV7-9 and TRBJ2-6; D unresolved. Per the germline V gene, CDR1 is SEHNR and CDR2 is FQNEAQ (reference sequence). The CDR3 is 16 residues long. V was clipped by 0 bases and J by 0 bases, with 6 bases between them. The CDR3 loop is CASSLARNSGANVLTF. Here the CDR3 DNA reads TGTGCCAGCAGCTTAGCAAGAAACTCTGGGGCCAACGTCCTGACTTTC.

Here the CDR3 DNA reads TGTGCCAGCAGTGAATGGGTAGGCACTGAAGCTTTCTTT. Residues: CASSEWVGTEAFF. V gene TRBV2 combines with J gene TRBJ1-1, with D unresolved. Germline loops: CDR1 SNHLY, CDR2 FYNNEI. Trimming stripped 2 bases from V and 4 bases from J, with 8 bases between. The CDR3 has 13 amino acids.

A word on this clone: Other DNA sequences in this sample translate to the same CDR3. The chain recombines TRBV9 with TRBJ1-1; D is unresolved. V dropped 0 bases and J dropped 1 base, with 10 bases sitting between them. The CDR3 consists of 15 residues. In germline, CDR1 is SGDLS, CDR2 YYNGEE. CDR3 sequence reads: CASSVGSLGNTEAFF. The CDR3 coding sequence is TGTGCCAGCAGCGTAGGCTCTCTCGGGAACACTGAAGCTTTCTTT. The full variable domain, completed using reference TRBV9 and TRBJ1-1, is DSGVTQTPKHLITATGQRVTLRCSPRSGDLSVYWYQQSLDQGLQFLIQYYNGEERAKGNILERFSAQQFPDLHSELNLSSLELGDSALYFCASSVGSLGNTEAFFGQGTRLTVV.

This chain connects TRBV27 to TRBJ1-1; TRBD1 might be the D (5 bases). The germline V gene has CDR1 MNHEY and CDR2 SMNVEV (reference sequence). V shed 5 bases and J shed 0 bases, with 16 bases lying between them. This CDR3 has 16 residues. The CDR3 protein is CASSPKDNYMNTEAFF. The CDR3 nucleotides are TGTGCCAGCAGTCCCAAGGACAACTACATGAACACTGAAGCTTTCTTT.

The J gene is TRBJ2-5, the V gene TRBV9; 9 bases align to TRBD1. The length of the CDR3 is 15 residues. J gave up 5 bases and V 4 bases, and 9 bases lay outside the gene matches. CDR1 SGDLS and CDR2 YYNGEE come from the germline V gene. The CDR3, as DNA: TGTGCCAGCAGCTACCGGGACAGGGTGAAGGAGACCCAGTACTTC. It codes for CASSYRDRVKETQYF. Full variable domain (missing parts from reference TRBV9 and TRBJ2-5): DSGVTQTPKHLITATGQRVTLRCSPRSGDLSVYWYQQSLDQGLQFLIQYYNGEERAKGNILERFSAQQFPDLHSELNLSSLELGDSALYFCASSYRDRVKETQYFGPGTRLLVL.

CDR3 residues: CASSVGAGGGNQPQHF. The CDR3 DNA sequence: TGTGCCAGCAGCGTAGGAGCGGGGGGTGGCAATCAGCCCCAGCATTTT. This sequence joins TRBV9 and TRBJ1-5; D may be TRBD1 (5 bases). The ends were cut back, 0 bases at V and 2 bases at J, with 12 bases in the middle. Germline V gene sequence: CDR1 SGDLS, CDR2 YYNGEE. The CDR3 runs to 16 residues.

This chain joins TRBV21-1 and TRBJ2-2. TRBV21-1 counts as a pseudogene. This CDR3 spans 17 amino acids. For the CDR3, the DNA is TGTGCCAGCAGCAAAGAGGGTAGTAAAAAGAACACCGGGGAGCTGTTTTTT. It encodes CASSKEGSKKNTGELFF.

The CDR3 DNA reads TGTGCCAGCAGTTTTTACGCCAGGGCTCAGCCCCAGCATTTT. Its protein is CASSFYARAQPQHF. The chain joins TRBV28 to TRBJ1-5, with D perhaps TRBD1 (5 bases). This CDR3 contains 14 residues. Germline CDR1 MDHEN, CDR2 SYDVKM. V gave up 3 bases and J gave up 6 bases, with 12 bases separating them. The entire variable domain, with the rest obtained from reference TRBV28 and TRBJ1-5, is as follows: DVKVTQSSRYLVKRTGEKVFLECVQDMDHENMFWYRQDPGLGLRLIYFSYDVKMKEKGDIPEGYSVSREKKERFSLILESASTNQTSMYLCASSFYARAQPQHFGDGTRLSIL.

V usage is TRBV6-1 and J usage is TRBJ2-3, with unresolved D. Germline loops: CDR1 MNHNS, CDR2 SASEGT. The V end was cut by 6 bases, the J end by 3 bases, with 16 bases between. The length of the CDR3 is 15 residues. CDR3 region: CASSSGQAITDTQYF. In DNA, the CDR3 is TGTGCCAGCAGCTCTGGGCAAGCAATAACAGATACGCAGTATTTT.

This rearrangement joins TRBV19 to TRBJ2-4; 8 bases line up with TRBD1. Germline V lookup: CDR1 LNHDA, CDR2 SQIVND (reference sequence). The CDR3 runs 15 residues. The J segment lost 7 bases and the V segment lost 0 bases, leaving 5 bases of the junction unmatched. Here the CDR3 DNA reads TGTGCCAGTAGTATAGATCAGGGGGCAATGAACATTCAGTACTTC. As protein: CASSIDQGAMNIQYF.

This clone was seen only a few times. CDR3 protein: CASTPPQRAYNEQFF. In nucleotides, the CDR3 is TGTGCCAGCACCCCCCCCCAGCGGGCCTACAATGAGCAGTTCTTC. This chain connects TRBV7-9 to TRBJ2-1, with D possibly TRBD2 on 6 matching bases. The CDR3 totals 15 residues. Per germline, CDR1 SEHNR and CDR2 FQNEAQ (reference sequence). Trimming cost V 7 bases and J 2 bases, with 15 bases left between them.

The chain links TRBV13 to TRBJ1-2, with 8 bases identical to TRBD1. Germline-derived CDR1 and CDR2 are PRHDT and FYEKMQ (reference sequence). The CDR3 has 15 residues. Trimming at V came to 4 bases and at J to 4 bases, leaving 8 bases not matched to a gene. The CDR3 DNA follows: TGTGCCAGCAGCTCGGATTGGACAGGGAGCTATGGCTACACCTTC. As protein: CASSSDWTGSYGYTF.

This clone was recorded at least ten times. The chain joins TRBV5-5 to TRBJ2-7; TRBD2 aligns across 9 bases. Unmatched junction bases numbered 6, after V lost 1 base and J lost 4 bases. Per germline, CDR1 SGHKS and CDR2 YYEKEE (reference sequence). The CDR3 covers 15 residues. In DNA, the CDR3 is TGTGCCAGCAGCTTGTCGGGTAGCGGGGGATACGAGCAGTACTTC. It is translated as CASSLSGSGGYEQYF.

This clone was observed a few times. The rearrangement joins TRBV27 to TRBJ2-7; the D gene is possibly TRBD2 (5 bases). Germline values: CDR1 MNHEY, CDR2 SMNVEV (reference sequence). This CDR3 is 12 amino acids long. Deletions cut 6 bases from V and 4 bases from J, with 10 bases between. Written as DNA, the CDR3 is TGTGCCAGCAGCTTAACGGGGTACGAGCAGTACTTC. It is translated as CASSLTGYEQYF.

To note about this clone: A far larger clone lies a single base away; this is likely a read error. The V gene is TRBV29-1, the J gene TRBJ2-5, with 12 bases lining up with TRBD2. Germline CDR1 reads SQVTM; CDR2 reads ANQGSEA. The CDR3 totals 14 residues. Trimming at V came to 8 bases and at J to 3 bases, leaving 7 bases not matched to a gene. The CDR3 reads CSSTSGRTKETQYF. The CDR3 bases are TGCAGCAGTACTAGCGGGAGGACGAAAGAGACCCAGTACTTC.

V is TRBV10-2 and J is TRBJ2-7; 11 bases map to TRBD2. The germline V gene encodes CDR1 WSHSY and CDR2 SAAADI. V was pared by 6 bases and J by 3 bases, with 7 bases of the junction left unmatched. The CDR3 has 15 amino acids. The CDR3 DNA follows: TGCGCCAGCAGGCCGGCTAGCGGGAGGATCTACGAGCAGTACTTC. Its protein is CASRPASGRIYEQYF.